These 15 T cell receptor beta chains share one sample of origin, sequenced in a study of PD-1 blockade in classical Hodgkin lymphoma. Every patient was affected by relapse after autologous stem cell transplantation, while exposure to brentuximab vedotin was not uniform. Using immunoSEQ multiplex PCR, the repertoire was profiled, and TCRdb retains in-frame clones only, with some absent. The repertoire holds some 15,000 clones, 83% seen once, with 25% in the top ten. Material: peripheral blood mononuclear cells (PBMCs), obtained before the second cycle of nivolumab. These receptor sequences come from a human donor with classical Hodgkin lymphoma.

The rearrangement links TRBV21-1 to TRBJ1-2. TRBV21-1 is marked as a pseudogene. This CDR3 is 17 amino acids long. This chain's CDR3 is CASSKVKGRSTNYGYTF. DNA for the CDR3: TGTGCCAGCAGCAAGGTAAAAGGACGTTCTACTAACTATGGCTACACCTTC.

The chain couples TRBV27 to TRBJ1-2; perhaps TRBD1 as D (6 bases). The CDR3 runs 16 residues. V was pared by 2 bases and J by 4 bases, with 17 bases between. Germline-derived CDR1 and CDR2 are MNHEY and SMNVEV (reference sequence). CDR3 in amino acids: CASSLSFQGISYGYTF. As DNA, the CDR3 is TGTGCCAGCAGTTTAAGTTTTCAGGGGATCTCCTATGGCTACACCTTC.

The V and J genes are TRBV5-1 and TRBJ1-6; 7 nucleotides match TRBD1. The CDR3 sequence is 17 residues long. J lost 9 bases, V lost 4 bases, and 16 bases had no gene match. Looked up from germline, CDR1 is SGHRS and CDR2 is YFSETQ. The CDR3 DNA is TGCGCCAGCAGCAACCGGGACAGTGGTGCCTTGAGTTCACCCCTCCACTTT. Protein sequence: CASSNRDSGALSSPLHF.

The gene calls are TRBV28 and TRBJ1-4; possible D gene TRBD1, 5 bases. This CDR3 is 14 amino acids long. Trimming took off 6 bases at V and 7 bases at J, with 15 bases between the two ends. Germline V lookup: CDR1 MDHEN, CDR2 SYDVKM. The CDR3 DNA reads as TGTGCCAGCAGCCCCCAAGGGGTCGGTGAAAAACTGTTTTTT. Residues: CASSPQGVGEKLFF.

The V and J genes are TRBV19 and TRBJ2-1; TRBD2 matches 9 bases. Unmatched junction bases numbered 7, after V lost 5 bases and J lost 5 bases. Germline loops: CDR1 LNHDA, CDR2 SQIVND (reference sequence). CDR3 length: 15 amino acids. The CDR3 nucleotides read TGTGCCAGTAGTTATCGCGGGGGGGCTAACAATGAGCAGTTCTTC. Encoded protein: CASSYRGGANNEQFF.

The gene calls are TRBV28 and TRBJ2-7, with no clear D. CDR1 is MDHEN and CDR2 is SYDVKM in the germline V gene. The V and J ends lost 6 bases and 9 bases respectively, with 24 bases between them. CDR3 length: 15 amino acids. The CDR3 nucleotides are TGTGCCAGCAGCCAGTTCCCCCAGGACCTGGTCGGGCAGTACTTC. It is translated as CASSQFPQDLVGQYF.

The chain couples TRBV6-1 to TRBJ1-4; maybe TRBD1 (6 bases). In germline, CDR1 is MNHNS, CDR2 SASEGT. V was cut by 6 bases and J by 7 bases, with 15 bases left in between. This CDR3 contains 14 residues. CDR3: CASRSGTIVEKLFF. The CDR3 nucleotides are TGTGCCAGCAGATCCGGGACAATAGTTGAAAAACTGTTTTTT.

This chain links TRBV5-1 with TRBJ2-7; D gene unclear. The CDR3 contains 14 residues. V dropped 0 bases and J dropped 5 bases, with 12 bases sitting between them. From germline, CDR1 is SGHRS and CDR2 YFSETQ. CDR3 sequence: CASSLGQNQHEQYF. Written as DNA, the CDR3 is TGCGCCAGCAGCTTGGGTCAGAATCAACACGAGCAGTACTTC.

This sequence joins TRBV14 and TRBJ2-5; D unresolved. Germline values: CDR1 SGHDN, CDR2 FVKESK. V was trimmed by 0 bases and J by 1 base, leaving 9 bases between them. The CDR3 is 15 residues long. The DNA of the CDR3 is TGTGCCAGCAGCCAAGATTTACTAATCCAAGAGACCCAGTACTTC. Protein product: CASSQDLLIQETQYF. The entire variable domain, with the rest obtained from reference TRBV14 and TRBJ2-5, is as follows: EAGVTQFPSHSVIEKGQTVTLRCDPISGHDNLYWYRRVMGKEIKFLLHFVKESKQDESGMPNNRFLAERTGGTYSTLKVQPAELEDSGVYFCASSQDLLIQETQYFGPGTRLLVL.

V usage is TRBV28 and J usage is TRBJ1-4, with 10 bases aligning to TRBD1. In germline, CDR1 is MDHEN, CDR2 SYDVKM. The trim removed 11 bases at V and 8 bases at J, leaving 8 bases unmatched. The CDR3 is 13 amino acids. The CDR3 sequence: CALGGQGQEKLFF. CDR3 nucleotide sequence: TGTGCCTTGGGGGGACAGGGGCAGGAAAAACTGTTTTTT. The variable domain in full, with the rest retrieved from reference TRBV28 and TRBJ1-4, is DVKVTQSSRYLVKRTGEKVFLECVQDMDHENMFWYRQDPGLGLRLIYFSYDVKMKEKGDIPEGYSVSREKKERFSLILESASTNQTSMYLCALGGQGQEKLFFGSGTQLSVL.

The V gene is TRBV2, the J gene TRBJ2-3; D not resolved. This CDR3 is 15 amino acids long. Germline V CDR1 and CDR2: SNHLY, FYNNEI. With 3 bases removed from V and 0 bases from J, the gap between germline ends came to 10 bases. The CDR3 sequence: CASSEGTISTDTQYF. Written as DNA, the CDR3 is TGTGCCAGCAGTGAGGGCACTATTAGCACAGATACGCAGTATTTT.

The chain employs TRBV12-5 and TRBJ1-6; no clear D gene. The CDR3 runs 16 residues. Germline-derived CDR1 and CDR2 are LGHNT and FRNRAP. The V end was cut by 3 bases, the J end by 6 bases, with 15 bases between. The CDR3 nucleotides read TGTGCTAGTGGTTTCCAGATCGGGGAAGTTAATTCACCCCTCCACTTT. It specifies CASGFQIGEVNSPLHF.

V usage is TRBV9 and J usage is TRBJ2-2; D unresolved. Germline CDR1 is SGDLS and CDR2 is YYNGEE. Trimming left V 0 bases short and J 1 base short, with 7 bases between. The CDR3 is 15 amino acids. CDR3: CASSVVGLNTGELFF. CDR3 in DNA: TGTGCCAGCAGCGTAGTAGGGTTGAACACCGGGGAGCTGTTTTTT.

The rearrangement uses TRBV23-1 and TRBJ1-1, with TRBD1 as a possible D gene (6 bases). TRBV23-1 is sorted into the ORF group, with uncertain function. V was clipped by 0 bases and J by 1 base, with 12 bases between them. The CDR3 loop spans 16 amino acids. In DNA form, the CDR3 reads TGCGCCAGCAGTCAATCCCGGGGGCGCGGGAACACTGAAGCTTTCTTT. Encoded protein: CASSQSRGRGNTEAFF.

This clone was seen only a few times. The rearrangement uses TRBV5-1 and TRBJ1-2; 12 positions match TRBD1. Germline V gene lookup returns CDR1 SGHRS and CDR2 YFSETQ. CDR3 size: 15 residues. Losses at the gene ends were 3 bases for V and 5 bases for J; bases not matched to a gene: 5. The CDR3 DNA sequence: TGCGCCAGCAGCTCGGGACAGGGGGCGGGATATGGCTACACCTTC. Residues: CASSSGQGAGYGYTF.